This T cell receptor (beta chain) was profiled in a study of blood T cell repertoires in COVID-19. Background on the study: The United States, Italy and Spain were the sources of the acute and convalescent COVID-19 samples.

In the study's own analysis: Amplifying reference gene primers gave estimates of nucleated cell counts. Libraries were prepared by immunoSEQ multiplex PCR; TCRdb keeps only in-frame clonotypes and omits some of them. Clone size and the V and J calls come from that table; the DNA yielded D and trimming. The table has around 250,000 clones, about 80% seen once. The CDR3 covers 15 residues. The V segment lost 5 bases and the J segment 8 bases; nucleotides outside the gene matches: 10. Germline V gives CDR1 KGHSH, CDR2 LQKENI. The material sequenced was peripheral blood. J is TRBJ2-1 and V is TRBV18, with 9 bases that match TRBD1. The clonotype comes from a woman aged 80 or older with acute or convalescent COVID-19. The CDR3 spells CASSNPTGGTDEQFF. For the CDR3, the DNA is TGTGCCAGCTCAAATCCGACAGGGGGTACCGATGAGCAGTTCTTC.